This T cell receptor beta chain originates from a study of T cell responses to AZD1222 COVID-19 vaccine. Study-wide results and caveats: Spike-specific TCR repertoires showed rising breadth and depth after two AZD1222 doses. Baseline antibody screening turned up just a handful of seropositive AZD1222 recipients. All repertoire sampling was performed exclusively after the peak T cell response. The study reported that nearly half of spike-specific TCRs target unmutated variant regions.

Profiled with immunoSEQ multiplex PCR; TCRdb holds only in-frame clones, not every one. The sample comprises more than 90,000 clones, approximately 83% of which are singletons, and about 9.7% rests with the top ten. The CDR3 runs to 13 residues. V was clipped by 7 bases and J by 5 bases, with 14 bases between them. Per germline, CDR1 PRHDT and CDR2 FYEKMQ (reference sequence). About this clone: Its antigen is unidentified.

This material consisted of peripheral blood, taken on day 0 of AZD1222 vaccination. This TCR derives from an adult in good health. The rearrangement joins TRBV13 to TRBJ2-5; D is uncertain. CDR3 loop: CASKFLLLETQYF. The CDR3 DNA reads as TGTGCCAGCAAATTCCTCTTATTGGAGACCCAGTACTTC. Complete variable domain (other parts from reference TRBV13 and TRBJ2-5): AAGVIQSPRHLIKEKRETATLKCYPIPRHDTVYWYQQGPGQDPQFLISFYEKMQSDKGSIPDRFSAQQFSDYHSELNMSSLELGDSALYFCASKFLLLETQYFGPGTRLLVL.